Below, one T cell receptor beta chain is given with its context. Clones were read by immunoSEQ multiplex PCR, and TCRdb kept only the in-frame ones, dropping some. The sample includes over 110,000 clones, approximately 85% of them seen just once. The data are from a study of blood T cell repertoires in COVID-19. The receptor was derived from a man in his 70s with acute or convalescent COVID-19. The source material was peripheral blood.

The CDR3 nucleotides are TGTGCCAGCAGCGAGGGACAGGTTAGCAATCAGCCCCAGCATTTT. It translates to CASSEGQVSNQPQHF. The chain couples TRBV2 to TRBJ1-5; 8 positions match TRBD1. J was trimmed by 0 bases and V by 6 bases; bases with no gene match: 4. The length of the CDR3 is 15 residues. CDR1 is SNHLY, CDR2 FYNNEI, per germline.